This TCR beta chain was identified in a study of T cell repertoires in cytomegalovirus infection. In the study overall: Peptides in the study included HLA-C-restricted and HLA-B-restricted CMV epitopes. Public TCR beta signatures marked donors with CMV infection and the matching HLA. Overall study findings and caveats: CMV carriers with the relevant HLA were identified by cumulative public TCR beta family frequency.

Trimming stripped 2 bases from V and 1 base from J, with 23 bases between. This CDR3 is 20 amino acids long. Germline V gene data show CDR1 as MNHEY and CDR2 as SVGAGI. TCRdb ran MiXCR on the reads and lists one entry per CDR3 protein. The repertoire holds roughly 990,000 distinct CDR3 sequences, with roughly 31% as singletons. In regard to this clonotype: Its matching antigen is unknown.

The specimen comprised cultured CD8+ T cells from PBMCs, sampled from culture after CMV antigen stimulation. The rearrangement joins TRBV6-5 to TRBJ2-2, with a tentative D call TRBD2 (6 bases). This clonotype was obtained from a human donor in good health (CMV status not recorded). Some clones in this sample may be carry-over from other donors' samples. CDR3 region: CASSYGTGLPTKLNTGELFF. DNA for the CDR3: TGTGCCAGCAGTTACGGAACGGGACTTCCAACCAAACTGAACACCGGGGAGCTGTTTTTT.